This entry lists 28 T cell receptor beta chains sequenced from one sample in a study of CD8+ T cells in alopecia areata (dated by TCRdb to 2016 to 2019). Libraries were made using the immunoSEQ multiplex PCR assay. For TCR sequencing, RNA was extracted from every sample and reverse transcribed into cDNA to serve as template. In TCRdb, the immuneACCESS table is reduced to in-frame sequences with V and J assigned. These tables do not hold every clone; where another copy was compared, an unresolved V gene accounts for under half, and the others remain unexplained. In this sample the table shows a few hundred thousand clones, about three fifths of which occur a single time. 1.6% of the sample rests with the top ten. The time point label on this specimen signifies: 4 weeks on oral tofacitinib. Per the publication, the treatment or condition label means: oral pan-JAK inhibitor, 5-10 mg twice daily. Source: CD4+ T cells sorted from blood, taken at week 4, from a patient treated with tofacitinib. The receptors were gathered from a human donor with alopecia areata.

The chain recombines TRBV29-1 with TRBJ2-1; D is possibly TRBD2 (6 bases). Germline lookup yields CDR1 SQVTM and CDR2 ANQGSEA. The CDR3 loop spans 13 amino acids. Deletions cut 4 bases from V and 10 bases from J, with 17 bases between. CDR3 DNA sequence: TGCAGCGTTGGGGGTTGGCAGGGAGGCGAGCAGTTCTTC. It encodes CSVGGWQGGEQFF.

In its sample, this clone was seen a few times. The DNA of the CDR3 is TGTGCCAGTAAGTCGGGACGGACAGGTTACCAGCCCCAGCATTTT. It is translated as CASKSGRTGYQPQHF. The chain links TRBV19 to TRBJ1-5, with 7 nucleotides matching TRBD1. Germline V gene lookup returns CDR1 LNHDA and CDR2 SQIVND (reference sequence). The trim removed 7 bases at V and 7 bases at J, leaving 13 bases unmatched. The CDR3 covers 15 residues.

V is TRBV5-6 and J is TRBJ1-5, with D unclear. Germline-derived CDR1 and CDR2 are SGHDT and YYEEEE. The CDR3 contains 12 residues. V lost 1 base and J lost 4, with 3 bases in between. The CDR3 nucleotides are TGTGCCAGCAGCTTGATTAATCAGCCCCAGCATTTT. This gives the protein CASSLINQPQHF.

CDR3 sequence: CASSESAGYEQYF. The CDR3 DNA reads TGTGCCAGCAGTGAATCGGCGGGCTACGAGCAGTACTTC. This chain joins TRBV25-1 and TRBJ2-7, with D possibly matching TRBD2 (5 bases). The V and J ends lost 1 base and 3 bases respectively, with 7 bases between them. The V gene's germline CDR1 is MGHDK and CDR2 SYGVNS. The CDR3 totals 13 residues.

This clone was seen many times. Here the CDR3 reads CASSTEPGVTEAFF. CDR3 nucleotides: TGCGCCAGCAGCACCGAACCAGGTGTCACTGAAGCTTTCTTT. The chain recombines TRBV5-1 with TRBJ1-1; D ambiguous. This CDR3 contains 14 residues. Trimming stripped 4 bases from V and 4 bases from J, with 14 bases between. The germline V gene encodes CDR1 SGHRS and CDR2 YFSETQ.

The chain has TRBV2 and TRBJ2-7, with 7 bases matching TRBD1. V dropped 3 bases and J dropped 0; count of bases not matched to a gene: 2. The CDR3 contains 14 residues. The germline V gene has CDR1 SNHLY and CDR2 FYNNEI. DNA of the CDR3: TGTGCCAGCAGTGAGGGGACAGCCTCCTACGAGCAGTACTTC. This gives the protein CASSEGTASYEQYF.

In this sample, this clone turned up a few times. The chain has TRBV7-3 and TRBJ1-6; no reliable D call. CDR1 SGHTA and CDR2 FQGTGA come from the germline V gene. The CDR3 is 13 amino acids. With 3 bases removed from V and 10 bases from J, the gap between germline ends came to 10 bases. The CDR3 sequence is CASSFNSESPLHF. The CDR3 bases are TGTGCCAGCAGCTTTAACAGTGAATCACCCCTCCACTTT.

There are a few counts of this clone. The same CDR3 is also encoded by other DNA sequences in this sample. The rearrangement joins TRBV29-1 to TRBJ2-7; 8 bases match TRBD1. CDR1 and CDR2 from the germline V gene are SQVTM and ANQGSEA. The CDR3 is 12 residues long. V trimming: 7 bases; J trimming: 3 bases; junction bases outside the gene matches: 5. CDR3 sequence (DNA): TGCAGCGCCTGGACAGGGAGCTACGAGCAGTACTTC. Its protein is CSAWTGSYEQYF.

Notes on this clone: In the same sample, other DNA sequences code for this CDR3. The genes are TRBV5-1 and TRBJ2-5; D gene unclear. The germline V and J ends were trimmed by 2 bases and 1 base, with 9 bases remaining between them. The CDR3 is 14 amino acids. CDR1 and CDR2 (germline): SGHRS, YFSETQ. Here the CDR3 reads CASSFSGSQETQYF. Here the CDR3 DNA reads TGCGCCAGCAGCTTTTCAGGCAGCCAAGAGACCCAGTACTTC.

The rearrangement links TRBV30 to TRBJ1-6; 8 nucleotides align to TRBD1. The ends lost 5 bases at V and 5 bases at J; junction bases unmatched: 5. Germline CDR1 reads GTSNPN; CDR2 reads SVGIG (reference sequence). This CDR3 is 14 amino acids long. CDR3 DNA: TGTGCCTGGGGACAGGGAACTAATAATTCACCCCTCCACTTT. Translation gives CAWGQGTNNSPLHF.

The table lists this clone with many counts. The genes are TRBV5-1 and TRBJ2-2, with D perhaps assigned TRBD1 or TRBD2 (6 bases each). This CDR3 is built from 15 residues. V lost 6 bases and J 5 bases, leaving 17 bases between the germline ends. In germline, CDR1 is SGHRS, CDR2 YFSETQ. The CDR3 loop is CASTLNRAGTGELFF. DNA of the CDR3: TGCGCCAGCACCCTTAACAGGGCGGGGACCGGGGAGCTGTTTTTT.

The rearrangement joins TRBV29-1 to TRBJ2-3, with a possible D match to TRBD2 (7 bases). The CDR3 loop spans 14 amino acids. The V gene's germline CDR1 is SQVTM and CDR2 ANQGSEA. The DNA of the CDR3 is TGCACGTCCGCATTCGCCGCGGGGGCGGATACGCAGTATTTT. Protein product: CTSAFAAGADTQYF.

This clone was detected a few times. The chain is built from TRBV6-6 and TRBJ1-4; D remains ambiguous. The germline V and J ends were trimmed by 7 bases and 0 bases, with 3 bases remaining between them. Germline V gene lookup returns CDR1 MNHNY and CDR2 SVGAGI (reference sequence). The CDR3 has 12 amino acids. This CDR3 is CASTATNEKLFF. CDR3 coding DNA: TGTGCCAGCACAGCAACTAATGAAAAACTGTTTTTT.

The chain uses TRBV9 and TRBJ1-6; D is uncertain. This CDR3 is 14 amino acids long. With 0 bases removed from V and 8 bases from J, the gap between germline ends came to 9 bases. Germline CDR1 is SGDLS and CDR2 is YYNGEE. CDR3 coding DNA: TGTGCCAGCAGCGTAGATGGTGCAGATTCACCCCTCCACTTT. Encoded protein: CASSVDGADSPLHF.

The sample holds a few counts of this clone. The chain combines TRBV2 with TRBJ2-2; possible D gene TRBD2, 5 bases. The CDR3 is made up of 14 amino acids. Trimming removed 7 bases at V and 7 bases at J, with 16 bases between. The germline CDR1 and CDR2 sequences are SNHLY and FYNNEI. The CDR3: CASTASSSRGELFF. The CDR3 region has the DNA TGTGCCAGCACGGCTAGCTCTTCCCGCGGGGAGCTGTTTTTT. The full variable domain, with the rest looked up from reference TRBV2 and TRBJ2-2, is EPEVTQTPSHQVTQMGQEVILRCVPISNHLYFYWYRQILGQKVEFLVSFYNNEISEKSEIFDDQFSVERPDGSNFTLKIRSTKLEDSAMYFCASTASSSRGELFFGEGSRLTVL.

The rearrangement uses TRBV30 and TRBJ1-2; 8 nucleotides line up with TRBD1. The CDR3 consists of 13 residues. Germline assignment: CDR1 GTSNPN and CDR2 SVGIG (reference sequence). Trimming took 2 bases from V and 7 from J; bases not matched to a gene: 6. CDR3 in amino acids: CAWSLDREGGYTF. The CDR3 DNA reads as TGTGCCTGGAGTCTGGACAGGGAGGGTGGCTACACCTTC. The variable domain in full, completed from reference TRBV30 and TRBJ1-2, reads SQTIHQWPATLVQPVGSPLSLECTVEGTSNPNLYWYRQAAGRGLQLLFYSVGIGQISSEVPQNLSASRPQDRQFILSSKKLLLSDSGFYLCAWSLDREGGYTFGSGTRLTVV.

The chain joins TRBV29-1 to TRBJ2-3; 12 nucleotides agree with TRBD2. From germline, CDR1 is SQVTM and CDR2 ANQGSEA. With V trimmed by 6 bases and J by 4 bases, 11 bases remained unmatched. This CDR3 has 16 amino acids. The CDR3 DNA reads as TGCAGCGTGGAGGGGCTAGCGGGGGGGTCCCCAGATACGCAGTATTTT. Translating gives CSVEGLAGGSPDTQYF.

This clone showed up just a few times. The chain has TRBV5-1 and TRBJ2-7, with TRBD1 identical over 10 bases. V shed 0 bases, J shed 6 bases, and the junction held 3 bases outside the gene matches. The CDR3 loop spans 14 amino acids. Germline CDR1 is SGHRS and CDR2 is YFSETQ. The CDR3: CASSLDGQGGEQYF. The CDR3 DNA reads TGCGCCAGCAGCTTGGACGGACAGGGGGGCGAGCAGTACTTC.

This clone was counted a few times. The chain couples TRBV30 to TRBJ2-1, with D unclear. From germline, CDR1 is GTSNPN and CDR2 SVGIG (reference sequence). This CDR3 has 11 residues. Trimming took off 1 base at V and 2 bases at J, with 0 bases between the two ends. CDR3 in amino acids: CAWSAYNEQFF. The CDR3, as DNA: TGTGCCTGGAGTGCCTACAATGAGCAGTTCTTC. Full variable domain (rest looked up from reference TRBV30 and TRBJ2-1): SQTIHQWPATLVQPVGSPLSLECTVEGTSNPNLYWYRQAAGRGLQLLFYSVGIGQISSEVPQNLSASRPQDRQFILSSKKLLLSDSGFYLCAWSAYNEQFFGPGTRLTVL.

This chain uses TRBV7-8 with TRBJ1-1; the D is unclear. The germline V and J ends were trimmed by 2 bases and 0 bases, with 10 bases remaining between them. This CDR3 is 15 amino acids long. Germline CDR1 and CDR2: SGHVS and FQNEAQ. CDR3 residues: CASSLWASMNTEAFF. CDR3 coding DNA: TGTGCCAGCAGCTTATGGGCTTCCATGAACACTGAAGCTTTCTTT.

The chain combines TRBV18 with TRBJ2-5; D call uncertain. Germline CDR1 KGHSH, CDR2 LQKENI. Trimming stripped 3 bases from V and 5 bases from J, with 7 bases between. The CDR3 totals 12 residues. This CDR3 is CASSPLVETQYF. CDR3 DNA sequence: TGTGCCAGCTCACCCCTGGTCGAGACCCAGTACTTC.

This clone appeared once. The J gene is TRBJ1-5, the V gene TRBV4-3; the D is unclear. The germline gives CDR1 LGHNA, CDR2 YSLEER. CDR3 length: 15 amino acids. The germline V and J ends were trimmed by 0 bases and 5 bases, with 11 bases remaining between them. CDR3 protein: CASSQEADRDQPQHF. CDR3 DNA sequence: TGCGCCAGCAGCCAAGAAGCAGATAGAGATCAGCCCCAGCATTTT.

This clone appeared a few times. The V call is TRBV19, the J call TRBJ1-1; D is uncertain. Trimming stripped 8 bases from V and 11 bases from J, with 12 bases between. Germline V CDR1 and CDR2: LNHDA, SQIVND (reference sequence). This CDR3 is built from 10 residues. The CDR3 nucleotides are TGTGCCAGTGGACCTGTGGGGGCTTTCTTT. This translates into CASGPVGAFF.

This clone appeared a few times. This rearrangement joins TRBV4-3 to TRBJ2-2; D gene unclear. The CDR3 sequence is 15 residues long. Trimming left V 1 base short and J 1 base short, with 7 bases between. Germline-derived CDR1 and CDR2 are LGHNA and YSLEER. Here the CDR3 reads CASSQVHGNTGELFF. CDR3 in DNA: TGCGCCAGCAGCCAAGTTCATGGGAACACCGGGGAGCTGTTTTTT.

The chain combines TRBV2 with TRBJ2-3, with 7 nucleotides matching TRBD2. Unmatched junction bases numbered 4, after V lost 3 bases and J lost 10 bases. This CDR3 has 12 residues. Germline V lookup: CDR1 SNHLY, CDR2 FYNNEI. The CDR3 region is CASSERTRAQYF. The DNA of the CDR3 is TGTGCCAGCAGTGAGCGGACTAGAGCGCAGTATTTT.

The genes are TRBV19 and TRBJ1-5, with TRBD1 as a possible D gene (5 bases). Deletions cut 2 bases from V and 6 bases from J, with 17 bases between. This CDR3 has 16 residues. The V gene's germline CDR1 is LNHDA and CDR2 SQIVND (reference sequence). The CDR3 here is CASSILGQGGTQPQHF. CDR3 bases: TGTGCCAGTAGTATATTAGGCCAGGGTGGTACTCAGCCCCAGCATTTT.

This chain uses TRBV29-1 with TRBJ2-2; D is perhaps TRBD2 (6 bases). V lost 3 bases, J lost 0 bases, and 11 bases lay in between. Per the germline V gene, CDR1 is SQVTM and CDR2 is ANQGSEA. The CDR3 is 15 residues long. The CDR3 here is CSVDRGAPNTGELFF. The CDR3 bases are TGCAGCGTTGACCGCGGGGCTCCGAACACCGGGGAGCTGTTTTTT.

Regarding this clone: In the same sample, other DNA sequences code for this CDR3. This sequence joins TRBV30 and TRBJ2-2, with D perhaps matching TRBD2 (5 bases). Germline V gene lookup returns CDR1 GTSNPN and CDR2 SVGIG (reference sequence). Trimming removed 0 bases at V and 5 bases at J, with 7 bases between. This CDR3 contains 13 residues. The CDR3 coding sequence is TGTGCCTGGAGTGTACGAGGGACCGGGGAGCTGTTTTTT. Translation gives CAWSVRGTGELFF.